Below are 11 T cell receptor beta chains sequenced from a single sample in a study of T cell clones after liver transplantation. Assay used: immunoSEQ multiplex PCR; TCRdb lists only in-frame clones, some missing. Of 55,000 to 70,000 clones listed, over 90% were seen once; the top ten hold 0.75% to 1%. Here the sequenced sample was CD4+ T cells from blood, taken less than 27 months after liver transplant. These receptors were obtained from a human patient who received a liver transplant. The graft donor may have given rise to some T cells.

The rearrangement uses TRBV27 and TRBJ2-7; 10 bases align to TRBD2. The germline V gene has CDR1 MNHEY and CDR2 SMNVEV (reference sequence). The trim removed 5 bases at V and 7 bases at J, leaving 11 bases unmatched. The CDR3 sequence is 15 residues long. CDR3 sequence (DNA): TGTGCCAGCAGTCCCCTGGCTAGCGGGAGAGGGGAGCAGTACTTC. Translated: CASSPLASGRGEQYF.

This chain uses TRBV2 with TRBJ1-1; TRBD1 is a possible D gene (6 bases). CDR1 SNHLY and CDR2 FYNNEI come from the germline V gene. The V and J ends lost 8 bases and 4 bases respectively, with 17 bases between them. The CDR3 extends over 14 amino acids. CDR3 protein: CASGGGGSATEAFF. Here the CDR3 DNA reads TGTGCCAGCGGGGGTGGGGGCAGTGCCACTGAAGCTTTCTTT.

V usage is TRBV19 and J usage is TRBJ1-2, with D tentatively TRBD1 (5 bases). The CDR3 sequence is 16 residues long. Trimming took 3 bases from V and 8 from J, leaving 22 bases between them. Germline assignment: CDR1 LNHDA and CDR2 SQIVND (reference sequence). This chain's CDR3 is CASSIVPRAGQDGYTF. CDR3 nucleotide sequence: TGTGCCAGTAGTATTGTCCCCCGGGCAGGGCAGGACGGCTACACCTTC.

The chain joins TRBV28 to TRBJ2-7, with a possible D match to TRBD2 (5 bases). V lost 3 bases, J lost 6 bases, and 12 bases lay in between. Germline V gene lookup returns CDR1 MDHEN and CDR2 SYDVKM. This CDR3 has 13 residues. This chain's CDR3 is CASSLVVRAEQYF. Written as DNA, the CDR3 is TGTGCCAGCAGTTTGGTAGTGAGGGCCGAGCAGTACTTC.

The chain recombines TRBV7-8 with TRBJ2-7; D is perhaps TRBD1 (6 bases). The CDR3 loop spans 14 amino acids. Germline CDR1 is SGHVS and CDR2 is FQNEAQ. Trimming left V 3 bases short and J 2 bases short, with 11 bases between. The CDR3 DNA reads TGTGCCAGCAGCTTGCAGACAGGACCCTACGAGCAGTACTTC. Translating it yields CASSLQTGPYEQYF.

The CDR3 DNA sequence: TGTGCCAGCAGCCCTAGGACTAGCGGGAGATCGAATGAGCAGTTCTTC. Protein product: CASSPRTSGRSNEQFF. This chain connects TRBV11-3 to TRBJ2-1; TRBD2 aligns across 13 bases. CDR3 length equals 16 residues. The V gene's germline CDR1 is SGHNT and CDR2 YENEEA. The junction had 8 bases not matched to a gene; V was cut back by 5 bases and J by 7 bases.

The rearrangement joins TRBV19 to TRBJ1-3, with D unclear. From germline, CDR1 is LNHDA and CDR2 SQIVND (reference sequence). The CDR3 covers 14 residues. Deletions cut 1 base from V and 9 bases from J, with 13 bases between. CDR3 in DNA: TGTGCCAGTAGTATAGCGGGCCAGTTTTCCACCATATATTTT. As protein: CASSIAGQFSTIYF.

The chain recombines TRBV11-2 with TRBJ2-7, with D perhaps TRBD2 (6 bases). V lost 0 bases and J lost 5, with 14 bases in between. Per the germline V gene, CDR1 is SGHAT and CDR2 is FQNNGV. The CDR3 contains 15 residues. CDR3 region: CASSLDFGSGNEQYF. Here the CDR3 DNA reads TGTGCCAGCAGCTTAGATTTCGGGAGCGGAAACGAGCAGTACTTC.

The chain combines TRBV29-1 with TRBJ2-3; TRBD1 matches at 7 bases. CDR1 is SQVTM, CDR2 ANQGSEA, per germline. This CDR3 comprises 13 residues. V dropped 3 bases and J dropped 9; count of bases not matched to a gene: 9. CDR3 region: CSVESLQGETQYF. The CDR3 region has the DNA TGCAGCGTTGAGTCGCTGCAGGGGGAGACGCAGTATTTT.

The V and J genes are TRBV15 and TRBJ1-5; D unclear. Germline V gives CDR1 LNHNV, CDR2 YYDKDF (reference sequence). Trimming left V 3 bases short and J 4 bases short, with 4 bases between. The CDR3 totals 12 residues. The CDR3 DNA follows: TGTGCCACCAGCAGGGTTAATCAGCCCCAGCATTTT. Its translation is CATSRVNQPQHF.

Only one count was recorded for this clone. This chain uses TRBV7-2 with TRBJ2-3; 8 bases map to TRBD2. The CDR3 has 15 residues. Germline assignment: CDR1 SGHTA and CDR2 FQGNSA. Trimming took 5 bases from V and 4 from J; bases not matched to a gene: 8. The CDR3: CASSPSGSSSDTQYF. CDR3 bases: TGTGCCAGCAGCCCCAGCGGGAGCTCGTCAGATACGCAGTATTTT.